This T cell receptor beta chain originates from a study of cytomegalovirus exposure and HLA in healthy donors (dated by TCRdb to the late 2010s). The study in broad terms: According to an earlier analysis of a few hundred of the donors, about 170 million T cells yielded 95 million to 140 million unique TCR beta sequences and about 300 Gb of sequence data. An early release that covered some 630 HLA-typed donors contained approximately 320 gigabases of sequencing data and 75 million to 100 million unique TCR sequences. Of the 398 genotyped donors, around 81% fell in the genetic ancestry cluster associated with self-reported Caucasian donors. The aim of the study was to test whether cataloging public T cell receptors could identify signatures of past pathogen exposure. The T cell repertoires of about 700 subjects were profiled by immunosequencing and related to cytomegalovirus serostatus. A separate validation cohort of about 110 different subjects was used in addition to the approximately 670-subject first cohort. To predict cytomegalovirus infection status, the study brought together high-throughput TCR immunosequencing, statistical association of individual TCRs with disease status, and machine learning. A later analysis re-examined previously published TCR beta repertoires from hundreds of donors and added high-resolution HLA genotyping to investigate patterns of TCR occurrence. Rather than using new phenotypic data, the later analysis identified candidate immune exposures from TCR beta sequences and from how often those sequences occurred across donors. In an earlier analysis of more than 550 of the donors, high-throughput TCR beta sequencing was used to judge whether each TCR beta V gene segment behaved as functional or pseudogenic. Donor age, sex, ethnicity and CMV serostatus were compiled together with the repertoire data. A later genetic analysis used genome-wide SNP genotypes for about three fifths of the roughly 700 donors, treating that subset as a discovery cohort. All discovery cohort repertoires had been generated on a single sequencing platform. HLA typing included class I and class II loci at four-digit resolution. The number of donors typed differed by locus, with 629-630 for A, B, C, DRB1 and DQB1, roughly 520 for DQA1, nearly 610 for DPA1, and around 450 for DPB1. Several DR-DQ haplotypes were treated as single units for association and clustering because of strong linkage in the cohort. Among a few hundred genotyped donors of the cohort, an average of approximately 250,000 unique TCR beta nucleotide sequences were sequenced per donor, around 20% of them non-productive.

What the research found in general, with its limitations: In the study, about 150 TCR beta chains were listed as associated with cytomegalovirus. In a later genetic analysis, a missense DCLRE1C variant was associated with V-gene and J-gene trimming of TCR beta chains, and the association was replicated in an independent cohort. In vitro tests confirmed that a few of the cytomegalovirus-associated TCR beta chains recognize cytomegalovirus antigens. Compared with equally common non-associated chains, HLA-associated TCR beta chains in a later analysis were more clonally expanded and had lower generation probabilities. Because some donors lacked HLA typing at each locus, the association tests relied only on the typed subset. The authors suggested that the approach could potentially be generalized to other disease states and immunological phenotypes. Most CMV-associated TCR beta chains appeared to be HLA-restricted in a later analysis, and the HLA associations seemed to be driven largely by CMV exposure. In a later analysis, the rate of TCR association differed among HLA loci, with DRB1 alleles having the most associated TCRs and HLA-C alleles having the fewest. Only TCR beta chains were sequenced in this cohort, and the absence of alpha or paired-chain data limited detectable features. The sequencing pipeline was judged likely to have produced a cluster of highly shared sequence variants as a technical artifact. Linkage disequilibrium might explain the correlated functional status among segregating V segments, but an unknown experimental factor could not be excluded. Broadly in line with IMGT annotations, most TCR beta V segments showed up in productive rearrangements about 87% or about 30% of the time in an earlier analysis of 450 to 750 of the donors. A later analysis reported that several top co-occurrence clusters appeared linked to parvovirus B19, influenza, CMV and Epstein-Barr virus. For the cohort, immune exposure information was limited to CMV serostatus. Sequencing depth was assumed to be roughly uniform across donors in the presence/absence analyses, though that assumption may not hold. According to a later genetic analysis, donors in an Asian-associated ancestry cluster had fewer N-insertions in productive TCRs than the roughly 670-donor mean. Some IMGT-functional V segments, including TRBV6-2 and TRBV6-3, could not be told apart with the 87-base-pair reads, so those segments were excluded. Assigning TCR associations to individual alleles was difficult when HLA alleles, especially DR and DQ, strongly co-occurred. In both the original and validation cohorts, the classifier was reported to diagnose cytomegalovirus status with high specificity and sensitivity. A further reported finding was that TCR beta sequences accurately predicted the HLA-A and HLA-B alleles for most subjects in the first cohort. Across donors, most TCR sequences were observed very rarely, whereas some public TCRs were present in many individuals. A later analysis associated 15,000 or so TCR beta sequences with specific HLA alleles at a false discovery rate of 0.05. Because counts were too low, about 18 rarely observed V segments, including chromosome 9 orphons, were left out of the earlier analysis of a few hundred of the donors.

Per the germline V gene, LGHNA is the CDR1 and YSLEER is the CDR2. Counted from cysteine to phenylalanine, this CDR3 has 15 amino acids. The entry retains the CDR3 DNA only, 45 bases that are in frame from base 1. At the junction V is shortened by 8 bases and J by 0 bases, with 17 bases in between. Library creation used the immunoSEQ multiplex PCR assay. For the multiplex PCR, a mixture combining 60 forward primers for TCR Vbeta segments and 13 reverse primers for TCR Jbeta segments was used. The CDR3 region of rearranged TCR beta genes was amplified from genomic DNA by a multiplex PCR assay. On the Illumina HiSeq System, the amplified TCR beta libraries were sequenced as 87-base-pair reads. Per the source publication's procedure: Across the 700 or so repertoires, a later analysis counted 78 million or so unique TCR beta chains, 9.5 million to 12 million of which were shared by at least two donors. To remove PCR and sequencing errors, raw reads were error-corrected and collapsed into unique sequences using a nearest-neighbor algorithm that merged closely related sequences. Alignment of CDR3 sequences to IMGT reference sequences was used to assign V, D and J gene segments. For a sequence to be retained, at least a six-nucleotide match to both a V gene segment and a J gene segment was required. Rearrangements were called productive when the CDR3 lacked stop codons and stayed in frame with V and J; all others were non-productive. Following IMGT convention, CDR3 was defined as the stretch from the second conserved V-encoded cysteine to the conserved J-encoded phenylalanine. Sequences without an unambiguous match to a single V gene segment were excluded from the earlier analysis of 500 to 700 of the donors. In an earlier analysis of approximately 550 of the donors, V segments were called functional above 56.7% productive rearrangements and were called segregating when the between-donor standard deviation exceeded 5%. To diagnose cytomegalovirus status from the catalog of TCR beta chain sequences, a statistical classification framework was built. A later analysis assigned V and J genes by comparing TCR nucleotide sequences with IMGT/GENE-DB human TR gene sequences. Using the TCRdist pipeline, a later analysis assigned CDR3 sequences along with most-parsimonious VDJ recombination scenarios. A later analysis defined each TCR beta chain by its CDR3 amino acid sequence plus V-gene family, and excluded reads lacking a unique V-gene family. As a way to deal with suspected cross-contamination and a sequencing artifact, a later analysis dropped approximately 570 nucleotide sequences that were highly shared and had low generation probability. A later analysis calculated a clonal expansion index for each public chain from normalized within-repertoire ranks of inferred template counts. In a later analysis, generation probabilities were computed using a VDJ recombination model fitted to out-of-frame rearrangements, and the results were checked against IGoR. Hypergeometric tests were used in a later analysis to score TCR-TCR, TCR-HLA and TCR-CMV co-occurrence, with a repertoire-size bias correction applied to the TCR pairs. To estimate false discovery rates, a later analysis permuted the HLA or CMV assignments 20 times. In a later analysis, co-occurring TCRs were grouped using DBSCAN, with TCRdist sequence similarity added in when clustering inside HLA-allele-positive subsets. For co-occurrence clustering, repertoires with fewer than 30,000 or more than 120,000 public chains were excluded, along with roughly 5 repertoires with anomalous nucleotide sharing. TCRdb holds this immuneACCESS table with in-frame rearrangements only. Some clones are missing; in checked studies, unresolved V genes explain under half, and the rest has no known cause. For V, J and clone size, that table is used; D and trimming come from the DNA. The sample records around 200,000 clones, around 85% of which are singletons. The biggest ten clones account for over 5.5% of the sample.

The cohort consisted of some 670 healthy bone marrow donors. Cohort members were all nominally healthy when sampled, although unrecorded immune exposures were likely present. The donor was CMV seropositive and was included in the group of 250 to 350 seropositive cohort members. A peripheral blood sample was collected from each donor, and TCR beta sequencing was performed on peripheral blood mononuclear cells. Genomic DNA extraction from the blood cell samples was performed with the Qiagen DNeasy Blood Extraction Kit. For this clone: Its antigen specificity is not known. One base away there is no much larger clone; base qualities are not given.

The source material was PBMCs. The chain is made from TRBV4-3 and TRBJ2-7, with TRBD1 perhaps the D gene, on 6 matching bases. This sequence was found in a man aged 40-49 years in good health and CMV-seropositive. The bases read TGCGCCAGCTCTACGTCGCCGGACAGCTCCTACGAGCAGTACTTC. The resulting protein is CASSTSPDSSYEQYF.